This T cell receptor beta chain stems from a study of T cells of healthy individuals. The length of the CDR3 is 16 residues. Germline trimming cut 7 bases from V and 6 bases from J; bases unmatched to any gene: 13. Germline V lookup: CDR1 MGHDK, CDR2 SYGVNS. TCRdb reprocessed the 5' RACE reads via MiXCR and lists one record per CDR3 protein. The table includes around 100,000 distinct CDR3 sequences, around 17% detected once. The clonotype comes from a human donor in good health. V gene TRBV25-1 combines with J gene TRBJ2-1, with TRBD2 identical over 9 bases. This CDR3 is CASKTPTSGRLNEQFF. In nucleotides, the CDR3 is TGTGCCAGCAAAACCCCGACTAGCGGAAGACTCAATGAGCAGTTCTTC.